These 7 T cell receptor beta chains originate from one sample sequenced in a study of blood T cell repertoires in COVID-19. Assay used: immunoSEQ multiplex PCR; TCRdb lists only in-frame clones, some missing. The sample consists of over 100,000 clones, 84% of them appearing once. Sequenced material: peripheral blood. The receptors come from a man aged 35 to 55 with active or convalescent COVID-19.

The chain carries TRBV4-3 and TRBJ1-2; 9 bases are shared with TRBD1. Germline CDR1 LGHNA, CDR2 YSLEER. CDR3 length: 15 residues. V lost 4 bases and J lost 4; bases outside the gene matches: 7. CDR3 sequence (DNA): TGCGCCAGCAGCCCCCGGGACAGGGACGCCTATGGCTACACCTTC. Amino acid sequence: CASSPRDRDAYGYTF.

In this sample, this clone turned up once. The chain has TRBV7-2 and TRBJ2-7, with 8 bases identical to TRBD1. V gave up 5 bases and J gave up 4 bases; unmatched junction bases: 10. The CDR3 loop spans 15 amino acids. Germline CDR1 and CDR2: SGHTA and FQGNSA. CDR3 bases: TGTGCCAGCAGCCAATGGGGACAGGATAAGTACGAGCAGTACTTC. It encodes CASSQWGQDKYEQYF.

This chain joins TRBV9 and TRBJ2-3, with D possibly being TRBD1 (6 bases). CDR3 length equals 15 residues. The germline V gene has CDR1 SGDLS and CDR2 YYNGEE. Trimming removed 0 bases at V and 4 bases at J, with 12 bases between. CDR3 sequence (DNA): TGTGCCAGCAGCGTAGTCGACCCAGGGGCAGATACGCAGTATTTT. It yields the protein CASSVVDPGADTQYF.

In this sample, this clone turned up a few times. The chain carries TRBV5-1 and TRBJ2-1; a weak D match, TRBD2 (6 bases). The CDR3 totals 18 residues. The ends were cut back, 0 bases at V and 5 bases at J, with 21 bases in the middle. Per the germline V gene, CDR1 is SGHRS and CDR2 is YFSETQ. CDR3 sequence: CASSLARDWASVNNEQFF. The CDR3 coding sequence is TGCGCCAGCAGCTTGGCCCGGGATTGGGCTAGCGTTAACAATGAGCAGTTCTTC.

The V and J genes are TRBV30 and TRBJ1-2; 8 bases are a match to TRBD1. CDR1 GTSNPN and CDR2 SVGIG come from the germline V gene (reference sequence). This CDR3 has 14 residues. V shed 1 base and J 6 bases; nucleotides not matched to a gene: 7. This chain's CDR3 is CAWSGIGQGHGYTF. The CDR3 DNA is TGTGCCTGGAGTGGGATCGGACAGGGCCATGGCTACACCTTC.

Only a few counts were recorded for this clone. The rearrangement links TRBV5-1 to TRBJ2-6, with D perhaps matching TRBD2 (7 bases). This CDR3 is built from 16 residues. Germline CDR1 and CDR2: SGHRS and YFSETQ. Between the trimmed V and J ends, which lost 0 bases and 11 bases, there was a span of 18 bases. The CDR3 sequence is CASSLGPGGGSDVLTF. In DNA, the CDR3 is TGCGCCAGCAGCTTGGGCCCGGGGGGCGGTTCTGACGTCCTGACTTTC.

The chain carries TRBV19 and TRBJ2-5; perhaps TRBD2 as D (5 bases). The V gene's germline CDR1 is LNHDA and CDR2 SQIVND (reference sequence). Trimming pared 3 bases from V and 5 bases from J, leaving 7 bases between. This CDR3 has 12 amino acids. Here the CDR3 DNA reads TGTGCCAGTAGTATCCCGGGGGAGACCCAGTACTTC. The encoded protein is CASSIPGETQYF.